The rows below give T cell receptor beta chains drawn from one sample of a study of shared clonotypes between healthy human individuals. Sequenced by immunoSEQ multiplex PCR; TCRdb stores in-frame clones only, minus some. Of about 79,000 clones listed, about 64% are singletons. The sequenced sample was memory CD8+ T cells sorted from blood. Receptors originate from a man younger than 40 in good health. Each CDR3 is given without its conserved first and last residue.

>TRBJ2-3|TRBV14
ASSQPTSGTDTQY
>TRBJ2-7|TRBV10-2
ASKGLAGPYEQY
>TRBJ2-7|TRBV28
ASSRQGVRRYEQY
>TRBJ2-3|TRBV11-2
ASSLRGFTDTQY
>TRBJ2-3|TRBV6-1
ASSGGLDTDTQY
>TRBJ2-2|TRBV9
ASSLLSDRVGELF
>TRBJ2-6|TRBV19
ASSPPGANVLT
>TRBJ2-2|TRBV2
ASRASTPGELF
>TRBJ2-2|TRBV25-1
ASSERERAGELF
>TRBJ2-7|TRBV28
ASQGIDYEQY
>TRBJ2-7|TRBV6-9
ASSPPSGGGYEQY